A selection of T cell receptor beta chains follows, all from one sample in a study of cytomegalovirus exposure and HLA in healthy donors. Here immunoSEQ multiplex PCR was the method, and the copy in TCRdb shows in-frame clones only, minus some. The table includes some 130,000 clones, 55% to 80% detected once. The specimen sequenced was PBMCs. Receptors originate from a woman aged 40 to 49 in good health and CMV-seronegative. CDR3s include the opening cysteine and the closing phenylalanine or tryptophan. D genes are given only for firm matches. Clone size is not always given. Where it is, it says once, few, many or a class for expanded clones.

TRBJ2-3,NA,NA,TRBV5-1,CASSPGLTPTDTQYF,TGCGCCAGCAGCCCGGGACTTACTCCCACAGATACGCAGTATTTT
TRBJ1-2,NA,NA,TRBV9,CASSASLGHLNYGYTF,TGTGCCAGCAGCGCGTCCTTGGGACACCTTAACTATGGCTACACCTTC
TRBJ1-2,NA,TRBD1,TRBV7-9,CSSSQTGTGNYGYTF,TGTTCCAGCAGCCAGACAGGGACCGGGAACTATGGCTACACCTTC
TRBJ1-2,NA,TRBD1,TRBV6-5,CASSLDRSTTIYGYTF,TGTGCCAGCAGTTTGGACAGGAGCACCACTATCTATGGCTACACCTTC
TRBJ2-6,NA,NA,TRBV15,CATRLTGANVLTF,TGTGCCACCAGACTGACTGGGGCCAACGTCCTGACTTTC
TRBJ1-2,NA,NA,TRBV19,CASSTGTDLNYGYTF,TGTGCCAGTAGTACAGGAACAGACCTAAACTATGGCTACACCTTC
TRBJ2-2,NA,NA,TRBV27,CASSPGVSGGELFF,TGTGCCAGCAGTCCGGGTGTATCGGGCGGGGAGCTGTTTTTT
TRBJ2-3,NA,TRBD1,TRBV4-1,CASSRGRTDTQYF,TGCGCCAGCTCCAGGGGGCGCACAGATACGCAGTATTTT
TRBJ2-1,NA,NA,TRBV9,CASSATTGPNEQFF,TGTGCCAGCAGTGCCACGACAGGTCCCAATGAGCAGTTCTTC
TRBJ1-5,NA,TRBD1,TRBV15,CATRGGQEGQPQHF,TGTGCCACCAGGGGCGGACAGGAAGGACAGCCCCAGCATTTT
TRBJ1-1,once,NA,TRBV7-2,CASSFFTGGATEAFF,TGTGCCAGCAGCTTCTTCACCGGCGGGGCCACTGAAGCTTTCTTT
TRBJ1-1,NA,NA,TRBV29-1,CSVTPGDATEAFF,TGCAGCGTGACCCCAGGGGACGCCACTGAAGCTTTCTTT
TRBJ2-7,few,NA,TRBV9,CASSVGPGSGYEQYF,TGTGCCAGCAGCGTAGGCCCAGGCAGTGGATACGAGCAGTACTTC
TRBJ2-7,NA,NA,TRBV19,CASSRGRETYEQYF,TGTGCCAGTAGTAGGGGCAGGGAAACCTACGAGCAGTACTTC
TRBJ1-4,NA,TRBD1,TRBV11-2,CASSLAVRGGQPTNEKLFF,TGTGCCAGCAGCTTAGCAGTCCGGGGGGGACAGCCCACTAATGAAAAACTGTTTTTT
TRBJ1-1,NA,NA,TRBV18,CASSQGAEAFF,TGTGCCAGCTCACAAGGGGCTGAAGCTTTCTTT
TRBJ1-2,NA,TRBD1,TRBV6-5,CASSYPGTEVYTF,TGTGCCAGCAGTTACCCCGGGACAGAAGTCTACACCTTC
TRBJ1-3,NA,TRBD1,TRBV5-6,CASSSPTDRASGNTIYF,TGTGCCAGCAGCTCACCTACCGACAGGGCGTCTGGAAACACCATATATTTT
TRBJ1-3,NA,TRBD1,TRBV28,CASSSPDRANTIYF,TGTGCCAGCAGTTCCCCAGACAGGGCGAACACCATATATTTT
TRBJ1-1,NA,TRBD1,TRBV5-1,CASSGGQGVNTEAFF,TGCGCCAGCAGCGGGGGACAGGGGGTCAACACTGAAGCTTTCTTT
TRBJ1-2,NA,NA,TRBV18,CASSPRQPGFYGYTF,TGTGCCAGCTCACCGAGACAACCCGGCTTCTATGGCTACACCTTC
TRBJ1-1,NA,TRBD1,TRBV9,CASSVGSGYRGHTEAFF,TGTGCCAGCAGCGTAGGTTCGGGGTACAGGGGTCACACTGAAGCTTTCTTT
TRBJ1-2,NA,NA,TRBV9,CASSVTATDPYGYTF,TGTGCCAGCAGCGTAACCGCGACAGACCCCTATGGCTACACCTTC
TRBJ1-2,NA,NA,TRBV6-1,CASSEAGTDYGYTF,TGTGCCAGCAGTGAAGCGGGCACGGACTATGGCTACACCTTC
TRBJ2-1,NA,TRBD1,TRBV11-1,CASILKGDRGRNEQFF,TGTGCCAGCATCCTAAAGGGGGACAGGGGACGTAATGAGCAGTTCTTC
TRBJ1-4,few,NA,TRBV4-2,CASSQGPDNEKLFF,TGTGCCAGCAGCCAGGGCCCAGATAATGAAAAACTGTTTTTT
TRBJ1-1,NA,NA,TRBV27,CASTIQPGGEAFF,TGTGCCAGCACCATCCAGCCGGGGGGTGAAGCTTTCTTT
TRBJ1-1,NA,NA,TRBV6-5,CASSPGGGTEAFF,TGTGCCAGCAGCCCCGGGGGGGGCACTGAAGCTTTCTTT
TRBJ1-2,NA,NA,TRBV15,CATSRDFFDVAYGYTF,TGTGCCACCAGCAGAGATTTCTTTGATGTGGCCTATGGCTACACCTTC
TRBJ1-1,NA,TRBD1,TRBV19,CASSDRDRGRTEAFF,TGTGCCAGTAGCGACCGGGACAGGGGCCGGACTGAAGCTTTCTTT
TRBJ1-3,NA,TRBD1,TRBV6-1,CASSESRGVTSGNTIYF,TGTGCCAGCAGTGAGAGCAGGGGGGTGACCTCTGGAAACACCATATATTTT
TRBJ2-4,NA,NA,TRBV6-1,CASSGVSLAKNIQYF,TGTGCCAGCAGTGGTGTATCCCTAGCCAAAAACATTCAGTACTTC
TRBJ1-2,NA,NA,TRBV2,CASSEALGGRAYGYTF,TGTGCCAGCAGTGAAGCGCTTGGGGGGAGGGCCTATGGCTACACCTTC
TRBJ2-1,once,TRBD2,TRBV29-1,CSVEDQRGKYNEQFF,TGCAGCGTTGAAGACCAGCGGGGGAAATACAATGAGCAGTTCTTC
TRBJ1-6,once,NA,TRBV5-4,CASSLDRGRDSPLHF,TGTGCCAGCAGCTTGGATAGGGGTAGGGATTCACCCCTCCACTTT
TRBJ2-2,NA,TRBD1,TRBV5-1,CASSLMTGDTGELFF,TGCGCCAGCAGCCTAATGACAGGGGACACCGGGGAGCTGTTTTTT
TRBJ1-2,NA,NA,TRBV6-1,CASSEAAQGLYGYTF,TGTGCCAGCAGTGAAGCGGCGCAGGGGCTCTATGGCTACACCTTC
TRBJ2-1,NA,NA,TRBV11-1,CASSLTQGHEQFF,TGTGCCAGCAGCTTAACACAGGGTCATGAGCAGTTCTTC
TRBJ2-2,once,NA,TRBV7-2,CASSLGLDRDTGELFF,TGTGCCAGCAGCTTAGGACTAGACCGGGACACCGGGGAGCTGTTTTTT
TRBJ2-1,NA,TRBD1,TRBV2,CASSFPGGAGDEQFF,TGTGCCAGCAGTTTCCCAGGGGGCGCCGGGGATGAGCAGTTCTTC
TRBJ1-4,NA,NA,TRBV4-3,CASSQQGNNEKLFF,TGCGCCAGCAGCCAGCAGGGAAATAATGAAAAACTGTTTTTT
TRBJ2-7,NA,TRBD1,TRBV9,CASSVAGSPGTAYEQYF,TGTGCCAGCAGCGTAGCGGGCTCTCCCGGGACAGCCTACGAGCAGTACTTC